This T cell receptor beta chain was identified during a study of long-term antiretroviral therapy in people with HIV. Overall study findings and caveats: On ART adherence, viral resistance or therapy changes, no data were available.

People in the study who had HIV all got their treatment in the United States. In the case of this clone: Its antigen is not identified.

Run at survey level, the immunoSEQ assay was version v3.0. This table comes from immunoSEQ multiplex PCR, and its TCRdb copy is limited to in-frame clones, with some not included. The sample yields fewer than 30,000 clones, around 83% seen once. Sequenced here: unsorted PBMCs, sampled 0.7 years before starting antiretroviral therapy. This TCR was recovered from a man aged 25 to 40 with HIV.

The CDR3 DNA reads TGCGCCAGCAGCCAAGTTCCGGGAGGAGGCGGCTACGAGCAGTACTTC. It encodes CASSQVPGGGGYEQYF. The rearrangement joins TRBV4-1 to TRBJ2-7; TRBD2 agrees at 7 bases. Per the germline V gene, CDR1 is MGHRA and CDR2 is YSYEKL. V trimming: 1 base; J trimming: 3 bases; junction bases outside the gene matches: 9. The CDR3 extends over 16 amino acids.